A single sample gave rise to the 20 T cell receptor beta chains below, sequenced in a study of early T cells in non-severe SARS-CoV-2 infection. TCRdb reanalysed the 5' RACE reads using MiXCR and keeps one entry per CDR3 protein. This sample has some 81,000 distinct CDR3 sequences, with over 9% found just once. The sequencing input was whole blood. Source of these receptors: an adult who was a healthcare worker with PCR-confirmed SARS-CoV-2 infection or an uninfected control (not recorded which).

This clonotype was counted only a few times. The chain combines TRBV20-1 with TRBJ2-2; a weak D match, TRBD1 (7 bases). The germline CDR1 and CDR2 sequences are DFQATT and SNEGSKA (reference sequence). This CDR3 has 15 amino acids. Trimming shortened V by 5 bases and J by 5 bases, and 18 bases separated the two germline ends. CDR3 protein: CSADLRTGGTGELFF. As DNA, the CDR3 is TGCAGTGCTGACCTACGGACAGGAGGGACCGGGGAGCTGTTTTTT.

This clonotype was seen at least ten times. The chain combines TRBV14 with TRBJ2-1; 8 bases are a match to TRBD2. From germline, CDR1 is SGHDN and CDR2 FVKESK. This CDR3 spans 17 amino acids. V shed 4 bases, J shed 5 bases, and the junction held 13 bases outside the gene matches. DNA of the CDR3: TGTGCCAGCAGCCCGATAGCGGGGCGCTCAGGGGACAATGAGCAGTTCTTC. Its translation is CASSPIAGRSGDNEQFF.

V is TRBV6-2 or TRBV6-3 and J is TRBJ2-1; 10 positions agree with TRBD1. The germline V gene encodes CDR1 MNHEY and CDR2 SVGEGT. The CDR3 is made up of 12 amino acids. Trimming removed 5 bases from V and 14 bases from J; junction bases left unmatched: 6. Here the CDR3 DNA reads TGTGCCAGCAGTCGAGCCGGGACAGGGGAGTTCTTC. As protein: CASSRAGTGEFF.

The chain employs TRBV12-3 or TRBV12-4 and TRBJ2-7, with D perhaps TRBD2 (5 bases). With 5 bases removed from V and 1 base from J, the gap between germline ends came to 21 bases. The CDR3 contains 17 residues. CDR3 in DNA: TGTGCCAGCAGTGCAGAACTAGGAGAGTGGGTGTCCTACGAGCAGTACTTC. It encodes CASSAELGEWVSYEQYF.

This clonotype was detected a few times. The genes are TRBV18 and TRBJ2-3; TRBD2 matches 12 bases. The V and J ends lost 5 bases and 3 bases, in that order; junction bases with no gene match: 6. This CDR3 region has 16 residues. Germline V gives CDR1 KGHSH, CDR2 LQKENI. CDR3 amino acids: CASSSTSGRSTDTQYF. The CDR3 DNA follows: TGTGCCAGCTCAAGTACTAGCGGGAGGAGTACAGATACGCAGTATTTT.

The rearrangement links TRBV7-2 to TRBJ2-3; perhaps D is TRBD1 or TRBD2 (6 bases each). In germline, CDR1 is SGHTA, CDR2 FQGNSA. The V end was cut by 6 bases, the J end by 2 bases, with 15 bases between. This CDR3 contains 15 residues. The chain's CDR3 is CASRRSRGATDTQYF. The CDR3, as DNA: TGTGCCAGCAGGCGTAGTAGGGGGGCCACAGATACGCAGTATTTT.

In this sample, this clonotype turned up many times. The V gene is TRBV27, the J gene TRBJ1-6; 10 nucleotides align to TRBD1. This CDR3 is built from 16 residues. The V and J ends lost 2 bases and 7 bases, in that order; junction bases with no gene match: 5. The germline V gene has CDR1 MNHEY and CDR2 SMNVEV (reference sequence). For the CDR3, the DNA is TGTGCCAGCAGTTTACCGCCGGGACAGGGGAATTCACCCCTCCACTTT. Translating gives CASSLPPGQGNSPLHF.

The chain recombines TRBV5-4 with TRBJ2-2, with a tentative D call TRBD1 (5 bases). Germline assignment: CDR1 SGHNT and CDR2 YYREEE (reference sequence). The CDR3 runs 17 residues. Trimming left V 4 bases short and J 0 bases short, with 16 bases between. The CDR3 is CASSPSGHPSNTGELFF. The CDR3 nucleotides read TGTGCCAGCAGCCCCTCCGGACACCCATCGAACACCGGGGAGCTGTTTTTT.

This clonotype was seen many times. V gene TRBV7-8 combines with J gene TRBJ2-2; D unclear. The CDR3 sequence is 17 residues long. The germline gives CDR1 SGHVS, CDR2 FQNEAQ. V shed 0 bases and J shed 0 bases, with 11 bases lying between them. The DNA for the CDR3 is TGTGCCAGCAGCTTAGCGTATCCGGGTACGAACACCGGGGAGCTGTTTTTT. This translates into CASSLAYPGTNTGELFF.

The chain combines TRBV27 with TRBJ1-2; 8 nucleotides align to TRBD1. V dropped 8 bases and J dropped 6; count of bases not matched to a gene: 8. Germline CDR1 MNHEY, CDR2 SMNVEV (reference sequence). The CDR3 contains 13 residues. This chain's CDR3 is CASRTGGSHGYTF. CDR3 DNA sequence: TGTGCCAGCCGTACAGGGGGATCCCATGGCTACACCTTC.

This sequence joins TRBV5-1 and TRBJ2-2; 8 bases agree with TRBD2. This CDR3 has 14 amino acids. V was pared by 5 bases and J by 2 bases, with 2 bases of the junction left unmatched. Looked up from germline, CDR1 is SGHRS and CDR2 is YFSETQ. This chain's CDR3 is CASRLADNTGELFF. CDR3 DNA: TGCGCCAGCAGACTAGCGGATAACACCGGGGAGCTGTTTTTT.

CDR3 residues: CASSPRQFTGELFF. CDR3 in DNA: TGTGCCAGCAGCCCCCGACAGTTCACCGGGGAGCTGTTTTTT. The chain links TRBV11-3 to TRBJ2-2, with D tentatively TRBD1 (5 bases). Germline V CDR1 and CDR2: SGHNT, YENEEA. V gave up 5 bases and J gave up 4 bases, with 11 bases separating them. CDR3 size: 14 residues.

This clonotype was counted at least ten times. The rearrangement links TRBV12-3 or TRBV12-4 to TRBJ2-3, with 11 positions matching TRBD2. The junction had 15 bases not matched to a gene; V was cut back by 6 bases and J by 1 base. The CDR3 runs 19 residues. Written as DNA, the CDR3 is TGTGCCAGCAGCCCCAGCATTAGCGGGAGGGTTTGGGGCACAGATACGCAGTATTTT. This encodes CASSPSISGRVWGTDTQYF.

This clonotype was counted a few times. This chain connects TRBV10-3 to TRBJ2-1; D remains ambiguous. The V gene lost 4 bases and the J gene lost 10 bases, with 11 bases spanning the gap. The CDR3 has 12 amino acids. Germline loops: CDR1 ENHRY, CDR2 SYGVKD. The CDR3 loop reads CAISADRREQFF. The CDR3 nucleotides are TGTGCCATCAGTGCAGACCGTCGGGAGCAGTTCTTC.

A few counts support this clonotype. The chain employs TRBV5-4 and TRBJ2-7; 10 nucleotides match TRBD2. The V gene end was trimmed by 1 base and the J gene end by 6 bases; junction bases not matched to a gene: 7. Germline V gives CDR1 SGHNT, CDR2 YYREEE (reference sequence). The length of the CDR3 is 15 residues. The CDR3 nucleotides are TGTGCCAGCAGCTTGAGAATAGCGGGAGGAGGCGAGCAGTACTTC. Its translation: CASSLRIAGGGEQYF.

The table lists this clonotype with many counts. The chain links TRBV24-1 to TRBJ2-5, with 7 bases identical to TRBD1. The germline V gene encodes CDR1 KGHDR and CDR2 SFDVKD. The CDR3 runs to 13 residues. Unmatched junction bases numbered 4, after V lost 9 bases and J lost 1 base. The CDR3 DNA follows: TGTGCCACCGGAGGACAGGTCCAAGAGACCCAGTACTTC. Translation: CATGGQVQETQYF.

This clonotype was seen at least ten times. The chain recombines TRBV10-3 with TRBJ2-1, with 13 nucleotides matching TRBD2. V dropped 3 bases and J dropped 4; count of bases not matched to a gene: 0. This CDR3 spans 15 amino acids. Germline V gives CDR1 ENHRY, CDR2 SYGVKD. CDR3 loop: CAISELAGGYNEQFF. CDR3 sequence (DNA): TGTGCCATCAGTGAACTAGCGGGAGGGTACAATGAGCAGTTCTTC.

V is TRBV28 and J is TRBJ2-2; 8 bases are shared with TRBD2. The CDR3 totals 14 residues. The germline V gene has CDR1 MDHEN and CDR2 SYDVKM. V dropped 4 bases and J dropped 5; count of bases not matched to a gene: 3. The CDR3 is CASSSGTRTGELFF. Here the CDR3 DNA reads TGTGCCAGCAGTTCCGGGACTAGAACCGGGGAGCTGTTTTTT.

At least ten counts were recorded for this clonotype. The CDR3 sequence: CASSLDPAVFNEQFF. The CDR3 DNA is TGTGCCAGCAGCTTGGACCCGGCGGTCTTCAATGAGCAGTTCTTC. The chain is built from TRBV5-4 and TRBJ2-1; D is undetermined. The CDR3 totals 15 residues. Germline loops: CDR1 SGHNT, CDR2 YYREEE (reference sequence). Between the trimmed V and J ends, which lost 0 bases and 6 bases, there was a span of 13 bases.

This sequence joins TRBV28 and TRBJ2-7; 8 nucleotides match TRBD2. The CDR3 spans 15 residues. Looked up from germline, CDR1 is MDHEN and CDR2 is SYDVKM. The V segment lost 5 bases and the J segment 12 bases; nucleotides outside the gene matches: 18. The CDR3 spells CASSLPGRSGSGWYF. CDR3 DNA: TGTGCCAGCAGTCTGCCCGGGAGGAGCGGGAGTGGTTGGTACTTC.